This T cell receptor (beta chain) was sequenced during a study of regulatory T cells in long-lasting Graves disease. TCR beta libraries were built with iRepertoire HTBI primers and Arm-PCR of CDR3 regions. MiXCR, applied by TCRdb to the multiplex PCR reads, yields one record per CDR3 protein. The sample consists of some 370,000 distinct CDR3 sequences, 10% to 15% of them appearing once. This clonotype was seen a few times. The germline gene is not matched at one end of the junction; a read error may be the cause. Time point defined: newly diagnosed GD, antithyroid drugs for less than 3 months. Construction of the TCR library relied on RNA isolated from PBMCs. The sample was also reused in another study, on T cells in Graves' hyperthyroidism and ophthalmopathy.

The sequencing used peripheral blood mononuclear cells (PBMCs), collected at new diagnosis, from a patient treated with antithyroid drugs. The origin of this receptor is a woman aged 18 to 35 with Graves disease.

CDR3 nucleotides: TGCAGTGCTCGATTAGCTGGGAGTGGTCCCTTC. Translation: CSARLAGSGPF. The chain carries TRBV20-1 and TRBJ2-1, with TRBD2 as a possible D gene (5 bases). CDR1 is DFQATT and CDR2 is SNEGSKA in the germline V gene (reference sequence). This CDR3 is built from 11 residues.